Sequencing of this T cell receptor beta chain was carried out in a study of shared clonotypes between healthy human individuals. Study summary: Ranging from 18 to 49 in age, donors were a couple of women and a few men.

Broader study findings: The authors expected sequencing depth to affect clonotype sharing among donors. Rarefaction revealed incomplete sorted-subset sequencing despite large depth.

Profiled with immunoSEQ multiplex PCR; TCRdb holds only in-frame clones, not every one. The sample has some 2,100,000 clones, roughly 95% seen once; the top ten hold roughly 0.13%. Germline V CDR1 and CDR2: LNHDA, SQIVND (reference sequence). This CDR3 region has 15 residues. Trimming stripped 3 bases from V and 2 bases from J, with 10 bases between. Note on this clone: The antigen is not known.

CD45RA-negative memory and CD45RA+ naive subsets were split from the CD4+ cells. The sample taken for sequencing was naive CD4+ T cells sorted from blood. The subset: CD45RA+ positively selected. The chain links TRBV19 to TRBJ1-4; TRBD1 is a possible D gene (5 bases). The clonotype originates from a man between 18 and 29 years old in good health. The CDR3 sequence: CASSINGATNEKLFF. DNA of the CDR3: TGTGCCAGTAGTATTAACGGGGCCACTAATGAAAAACTGTTTTTT.